Sequencing of this T cell receptor (beta chain) was carried out in a study of T-cell memory formation after mild COVID-19. General observations from the study: Proof of SARS-CoV-2 specificity was absent for the second-wave clones that crested on day 37.

This clonotype was seen a handful of times. No antigen is known for it. The CDR3 runs 12 residues. Trimming shortened V by 7 bases and J by 5 bases, and 11 bases separated the two germline ends. Germline V gene sequence: CDR1 MNHEY, CDR2 SVGEGT. The authors produced TCR alpha and TCR beta cDNA libraries with sample barcodes and UMIs by 5'RACE using constant-segment primers. TCRdb fed the 5' RACE reads into MiXCR, producing one record per CDR3 protein. The sample consists of about 320,000 distinct CDR3 sequences, roughly an eighth of them appearing once. The source material was PBMCs or a T cell subset sorted from them (not recorded which). The origin of this receptor is a man aged 18 to 30 who had mild COVID-19 (a few samples of this study predate the infection). Cell type and time point are not known. The chain uses TRBV6-2 or TRBV6-3 and TRBJ2-5; possible D gene TRBD2, 7 bases. The CDR3 region has the DNA TGTGCCAGCACCGGGGGGCGGGAGACCCAGTACTTC. Encoded protein: CASTGGRETQYF.